This TCR beta chain was sequenced during a study of blood T cells in healthy people across ages. Findings and limits, study-wide: The CMV status of each donor remained undetermined, and this could have confounded shifts in expanded clonotypes. Higher diversity and more naive CD4+ cells were features of long-lived donors, compared to aged donors.

The authors ran a second PCR of 7 to 11 cycles using a sample-barcoded 5' primer and a J-beta primer mix. TCRdb reprocessed the 5' RACE reads via MiXCR and lists one record per CDR3 protein. The profile shows approximately 900,000 distinct CDR3 sequences, under 50% of them singletons. Germline V CDR1 and CDR2: MDHEN, SYDVKM. The CDR3 consists of 16 residues. The ends were cut back, 8 bases at V and 0 bases at J, with 17 bases in the middle. Note on this clonotype: What it binds is not known.

The chain combines TRBV28 with TRBJ2-4, with TRBD1 as a possible D gene (5 bases). Source material: blood. This clonotype was sampled from a young man in good health. CDR3 loop: CASRGSRVLAKNIQYF. The CDR3 nucleotides read TGTGCCAGCCGAGGCTCCAGGGTCCTAGCCAAAAACATTCAGTACTTC. The full variable domain, rest sourced from reference TRBV28 and TRBJ2-4, is DVKVTQSSRYLVKRTGEKVFLECVQDMDHENMFWYRQDPGLGLRLIYFSYDVKMKEKGDIPEGYSVSREKKERFSLILESASTNQTSMYLCASRGSRVLAKNIQYFGAGTRLSVL.